Below, 5 T cell receptor beta chains from the same sample are listed, as sequenced in a study of cytomegalovirus exposure and HLA in healthy donors. Here immunoSEQ multiplex PCR was the method, and the copy in TCRdb shows in-frame clones only, minus some. The profile shows hundreds of thousands of clones, just over 85% of them singletons. The sequencing sample was made of PBMCs. These receptors all stem from a woman younger than 30 in good health and CMV-seronegative.

V and J are TRBV19 and TRBJ1-1, with 9 nucleotides matching TRBD1. This CDR3 spans 17 amino acids. The germline gives CDR1 LNHDA, CDR2 SQIVND (reference sequence). With V trimmed by 2 bases and J by 1 base, 8 bases remained unmatched. DNA for the CDR3: TGTGCCAGTAGTATAAACAGGGGGCGCAAGGCGAACACTGAAGCTTTCTTT. Translating it yields CASSINRGRKANTEAFF.

The chain recombines TRBV20-1 with TRBJ2-3; D gene unclear. The germline V gene has CDR1 DFQATT and CDR2 SNEGSKA (reference sequence). This CDR3 contains 11 residues. V was shortened by 0 bases and J by 7 bases, with 5 bases between the two germline ends. The CDR3 spells CSARDHYTQYF. In DNA form, the CDR3 reads TGCAGTGCTAGAGACCATTATACGCAGTATTTT.

This clone was recorded a few times. The chain couples TRBV5-1 to TRBJ2-2; 7 bases align to TRBD2. CDR3 length: 15 amino acids. The junction had 5 bases not matched to a gene; V was cut back by 5 bases and J by 1 base. Germline V gives CDR1 SGHRS, CDR2 YFSETQ. The CDR3 loop is CASSWAGVNTGELFF. CDR3 DNA: TGCGCCAGCAGTTGGGCGGGGGTGAACACCGGGGAGCTGTTTTTT.

V gene TRBV28 combines with J gene TRBJ1-2; TRBD1 aligns across 7 bases. CDR3 size: 14 residues. The ends lost 6 bases at V and 8 bases at J; junction bases unmatched: 12. Germline V gene sequence: CDR1 MDHEN, CDR2 SYDVKM. CDR3 nucleotides: TGTGCCAGCAGCTCCCAAGGCCAGGGGGGCGGCTACACCTTC. Encoded protein: CASSSQGQGGGYTF.

The chain joins TRBV11-2 to TRBJ2-7; 14 positions match TRBD2. The CDR3 length is 16 residues. Germline trimming cut 5 bases from V and 3 bases from J; bases unmatched to any gene: 6. CDR1 and CDR2 (germline): SGHAT, FQNNGV. The CDR3: CASSRGTSGGLYEQYF. The DNA for the CDR3 is TGTGCCAGCAGCCGCGGGACTAGCGGGGGCCTCTACGAGCAGTACTTC.